Listed here is a single T cell receptor beta chain. As handled by the study authors: Nucleated cell counts were estimated from reference gene primer amplification. Method: immunoSEQ multiplex PCR; TCRdb's copy keeps in-frame clones and lacks some. V, J and clone size reflect that table, while D and trimming were determined from the DNA. The top ten hold more than 3.5% of the sample, which has about 140,000 clones, less than 80% seen once. The CDR3 runs 13 residues. In germline, CDR1 is PRHDT, CDR2 FYEKMQ (reference sequence). J was trimmed by 5 bases and V by 5 bases; bases with no gene match: 5. The sample is drawn from a study of blood T cell repertoires in COVID-19. Study summary: Collection of acute and convalescent COVID-19 samples took place in the United States, Italy and Spain. T cells, B-cell-depleted T cells, or PBMCs supplied cDNA or gDNA.

The origin of this receptor is a woman older than 75 with active or convalescent COVID-19. The chain combines TRBV13 with TRBJ2-7; 8 bases agree with TRBD2. Sequenced input: peripheral blood. CDR3 DNA: TGTGCCAGCAGCAAGGGACTAGTAAACGAGCAGTACTTC. It codes for CASSKGLVNEQYF. Full variable domain (missing parts from reference TRBV13 and TRBJ2-7): AAGVIQSPRHLIKEKRETATLKCYPIPRHDTVYWYQQGPGQDPQFLISFYEKMQSDKGSIPDRFSAQQFSDYHSELNMSSLELGDSALYFCASSKGLVNEQYFGPGTRLTVT.